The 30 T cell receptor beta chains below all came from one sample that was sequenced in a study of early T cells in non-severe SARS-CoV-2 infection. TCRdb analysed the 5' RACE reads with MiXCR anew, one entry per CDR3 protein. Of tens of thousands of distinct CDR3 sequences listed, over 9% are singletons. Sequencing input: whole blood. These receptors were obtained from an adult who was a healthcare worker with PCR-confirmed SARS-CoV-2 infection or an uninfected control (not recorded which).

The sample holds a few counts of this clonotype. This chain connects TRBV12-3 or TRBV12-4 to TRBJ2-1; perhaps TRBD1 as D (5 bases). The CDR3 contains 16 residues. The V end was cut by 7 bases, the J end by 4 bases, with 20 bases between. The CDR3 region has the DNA TGTGCCAGCACCCAGGGTACACTTAGTAATTACAATGAGCAGTTCTTC. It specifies CASTQGTLSNYNEQFF.

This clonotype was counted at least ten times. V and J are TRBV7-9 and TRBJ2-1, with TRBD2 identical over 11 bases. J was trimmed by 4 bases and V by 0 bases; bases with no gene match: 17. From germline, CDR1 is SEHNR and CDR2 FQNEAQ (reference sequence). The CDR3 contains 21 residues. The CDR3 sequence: CASSLAKPHLTLAGGYNEQFF. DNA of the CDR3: TGTGCCAGCAGCTTAGCGAAACCCCACCTCACCTTAGCGGGGGGGTACAATGAGCAGTTCTTC. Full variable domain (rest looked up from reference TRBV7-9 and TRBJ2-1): DTGVSQNPRHKITKRGQNVTFRCDPISEHNRLYWYRQTLGQGPEFLTYFQNEAQLEKSRLLSDRFSAERPKGSFSTLEIQRTEQGDSAMYLCASSLAKPHLTLAGGYNEQFFGPGTRLTVL.

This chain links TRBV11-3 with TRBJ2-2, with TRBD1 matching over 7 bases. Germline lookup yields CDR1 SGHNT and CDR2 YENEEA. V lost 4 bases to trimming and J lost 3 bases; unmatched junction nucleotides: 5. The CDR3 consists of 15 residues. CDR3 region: CASSSGQAYTGELFF. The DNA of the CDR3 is TGTGCCAGCAGCTCCGGACAGGCCTACACCGGGGAGCTGTTTTTT.

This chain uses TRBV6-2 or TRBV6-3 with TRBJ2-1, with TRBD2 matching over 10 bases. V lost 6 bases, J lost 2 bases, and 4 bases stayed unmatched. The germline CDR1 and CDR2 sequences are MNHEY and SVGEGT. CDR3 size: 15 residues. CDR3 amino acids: CASRHGTSAYNEQFF. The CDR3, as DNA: TGTGCCAGCAGGCACGGGACTAGCGCCTACAATGAGCAGTTCTTC.

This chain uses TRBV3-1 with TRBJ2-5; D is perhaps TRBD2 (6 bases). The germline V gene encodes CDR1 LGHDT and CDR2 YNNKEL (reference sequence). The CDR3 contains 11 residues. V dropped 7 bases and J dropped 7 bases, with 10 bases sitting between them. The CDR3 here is CASTRERTQYF. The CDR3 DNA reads TGTGCCAGCACCCGGGAGCGGACCCAGTACTTC.

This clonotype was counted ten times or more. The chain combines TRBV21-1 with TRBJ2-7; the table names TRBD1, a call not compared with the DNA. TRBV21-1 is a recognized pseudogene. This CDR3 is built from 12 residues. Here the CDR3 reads CASKQGPYEQYF. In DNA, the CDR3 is TGTGCCAGCAAACAGGGCCCCTACGAGCAGTACTTC.

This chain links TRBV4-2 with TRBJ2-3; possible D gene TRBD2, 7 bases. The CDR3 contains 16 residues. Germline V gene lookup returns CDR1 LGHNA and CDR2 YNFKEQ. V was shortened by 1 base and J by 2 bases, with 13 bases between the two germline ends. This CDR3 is CASSQGGGGYTDTQYF. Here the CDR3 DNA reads TGTGCCAGCAGCCAAGGAGGCGGGGGCTACACAGATACGCAGTATTTT.

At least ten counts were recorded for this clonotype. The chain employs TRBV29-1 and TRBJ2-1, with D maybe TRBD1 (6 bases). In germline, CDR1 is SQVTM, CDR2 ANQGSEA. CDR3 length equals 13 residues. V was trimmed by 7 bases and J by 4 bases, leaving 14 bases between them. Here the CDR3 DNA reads TGCAGCGCTGGGGGCAGAGTTTACAATGAGCAGTTCTTC. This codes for CSAGGRVYNEQFF.

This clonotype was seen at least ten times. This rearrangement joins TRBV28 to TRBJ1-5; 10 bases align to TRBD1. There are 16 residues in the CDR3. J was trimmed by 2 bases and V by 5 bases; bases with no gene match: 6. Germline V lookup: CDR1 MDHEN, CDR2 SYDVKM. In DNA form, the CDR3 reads TGTGCCAGCAGTCGGACAGGGGGATCGGGCAATCAGCCCCAGCATTTT. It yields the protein CASSRTGGSGNQPQHF.

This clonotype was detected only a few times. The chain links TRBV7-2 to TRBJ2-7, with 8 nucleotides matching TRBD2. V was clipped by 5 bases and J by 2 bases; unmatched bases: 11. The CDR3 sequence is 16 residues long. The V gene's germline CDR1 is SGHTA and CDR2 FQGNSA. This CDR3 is CASSNYGLASAYEQYF. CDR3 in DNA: TGTGCCAGCAGCAACTACGGACTAGCCTCAGCCTACGAGCAGTACTTC.

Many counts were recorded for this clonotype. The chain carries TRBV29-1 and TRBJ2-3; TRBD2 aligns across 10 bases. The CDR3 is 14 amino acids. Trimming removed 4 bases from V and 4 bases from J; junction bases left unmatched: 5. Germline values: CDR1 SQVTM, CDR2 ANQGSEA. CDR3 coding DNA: TGCAGCGTTGCGAGCGGGAGGGCCGCAGATACGCAGTATTTT. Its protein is CSVASGRAADTQYF.

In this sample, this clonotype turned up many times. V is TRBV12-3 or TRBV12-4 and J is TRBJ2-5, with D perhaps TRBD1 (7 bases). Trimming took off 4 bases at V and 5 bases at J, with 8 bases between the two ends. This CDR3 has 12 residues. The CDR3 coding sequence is TGTGCCAGCAGTTCAGGGGGGGAGACCCAGTACTTC. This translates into CASSSGGETQYF.

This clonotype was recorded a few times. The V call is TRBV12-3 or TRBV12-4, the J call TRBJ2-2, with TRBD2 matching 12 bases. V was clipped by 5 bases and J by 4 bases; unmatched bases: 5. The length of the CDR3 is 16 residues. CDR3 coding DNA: TGTGCCAGCAGTCCCCGGACTAGCGGGGCCACCGGGGAGCTGTTTTTT. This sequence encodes CASSPRTSGATGELFF.

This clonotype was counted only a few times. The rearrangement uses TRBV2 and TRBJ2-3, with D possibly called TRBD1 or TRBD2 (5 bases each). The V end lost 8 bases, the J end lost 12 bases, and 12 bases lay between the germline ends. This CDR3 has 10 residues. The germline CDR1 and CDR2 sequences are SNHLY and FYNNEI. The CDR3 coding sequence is TGTGCCAGCTGGGGACCCGGCCAGTATTTT. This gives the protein CASWGPGQYF.

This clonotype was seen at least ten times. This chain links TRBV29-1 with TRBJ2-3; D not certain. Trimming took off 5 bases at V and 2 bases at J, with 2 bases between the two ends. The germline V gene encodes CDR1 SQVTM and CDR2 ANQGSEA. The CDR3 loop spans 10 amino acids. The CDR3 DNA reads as TGCAGCGTTTACACAGATACGCAGTATTTT. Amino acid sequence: CSVYTDTQYF.

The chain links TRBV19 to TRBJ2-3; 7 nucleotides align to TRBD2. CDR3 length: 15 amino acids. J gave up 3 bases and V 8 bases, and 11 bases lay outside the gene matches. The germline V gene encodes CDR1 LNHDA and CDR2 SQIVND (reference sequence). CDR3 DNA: TGTGCCAGTTCTCCGGGGGGAGGACGTACAGATACGCAGTATTTT. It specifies CASSPGGGRTDTQYF.

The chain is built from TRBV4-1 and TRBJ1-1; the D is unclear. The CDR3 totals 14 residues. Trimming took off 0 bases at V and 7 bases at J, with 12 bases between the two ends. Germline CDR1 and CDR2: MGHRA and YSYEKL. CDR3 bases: TGCGCCAGCAGCCAAGAGGGATCGGCGAGTGAAGCTTTCTTT. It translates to CASSQEGSASEAFF.

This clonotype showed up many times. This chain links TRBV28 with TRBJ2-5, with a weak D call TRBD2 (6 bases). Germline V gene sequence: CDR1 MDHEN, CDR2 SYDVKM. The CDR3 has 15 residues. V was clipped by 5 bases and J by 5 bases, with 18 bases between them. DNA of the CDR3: TGTGCCAGCAGTAGAGGAGTAACCCGGGGGGAGACCCAGTACTTC. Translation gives CASSRGVTRGETQYF.

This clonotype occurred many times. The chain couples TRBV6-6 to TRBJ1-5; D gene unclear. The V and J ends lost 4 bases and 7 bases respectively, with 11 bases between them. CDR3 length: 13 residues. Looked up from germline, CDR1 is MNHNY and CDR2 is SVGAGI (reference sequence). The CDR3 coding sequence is TGTGCCAGCAGTTTAGAGGAGATACAGCCCCAGCATTTT. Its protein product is CASSLEEIQPQHF.

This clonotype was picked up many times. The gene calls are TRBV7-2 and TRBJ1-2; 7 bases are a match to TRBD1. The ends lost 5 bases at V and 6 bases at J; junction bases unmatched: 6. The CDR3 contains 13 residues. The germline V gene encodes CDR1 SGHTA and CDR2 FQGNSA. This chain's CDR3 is CASSLDREDGYTF. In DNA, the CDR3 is TGTGCCAGCAGCCTAGACAGGGAAGATGGCTACACCTTC.

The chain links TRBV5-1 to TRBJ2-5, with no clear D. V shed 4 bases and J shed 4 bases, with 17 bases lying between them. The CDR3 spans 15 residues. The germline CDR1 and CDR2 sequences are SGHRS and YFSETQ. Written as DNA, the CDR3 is TGCGCCAGCAGCCAAAGTATGGCACAGCGAGAGACCCAGTACTTC. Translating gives CASSQSMAQRETQYF.

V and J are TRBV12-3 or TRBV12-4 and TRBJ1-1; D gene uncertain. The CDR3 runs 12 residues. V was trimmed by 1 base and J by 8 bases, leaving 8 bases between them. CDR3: CASSLGLDEAFF. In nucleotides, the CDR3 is TGTGCCAGCAGTTTAGGTCTTGACGAAGCTTTCTTT.

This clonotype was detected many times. The CDR3 DNA sequence: TGTGCCAGCAGTTTAATAGGGATCTACGAGCAGTACTTC. Translation gives CASSLIGIYEQYF. The rearrangement joins TRBV12-3 or TRBV12-4 to TRBJ2-7; no clear D. The CDR3 sequence is 13 residues long. V lost 2 bases to trimming and J lost 3 bases, with 8 bases between them.

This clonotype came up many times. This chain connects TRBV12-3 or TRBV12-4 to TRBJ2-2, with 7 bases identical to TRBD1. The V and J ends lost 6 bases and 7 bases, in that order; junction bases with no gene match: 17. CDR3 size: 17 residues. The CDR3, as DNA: TGTGCCAGCAGCCTGACTCCAGAAGGGGGCAATGGCGGGGAGCTGTTTTTT. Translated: CASSLTPEGGNGGELFF.

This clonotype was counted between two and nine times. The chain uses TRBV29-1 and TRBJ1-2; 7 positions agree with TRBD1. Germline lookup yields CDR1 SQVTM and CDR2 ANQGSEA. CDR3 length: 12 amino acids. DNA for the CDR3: TGCAGTGACACACCGACAGGGCATAGCTACACCTTC. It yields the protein CSDTPTGHSYTF.

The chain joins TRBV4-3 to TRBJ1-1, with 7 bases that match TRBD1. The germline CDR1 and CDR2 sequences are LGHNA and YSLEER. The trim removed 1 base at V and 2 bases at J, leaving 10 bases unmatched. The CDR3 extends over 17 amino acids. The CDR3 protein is CASSQATQDRANTEAFF. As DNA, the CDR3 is TGCGCCAGCAGCCAAGCCACTCAAGACAGGGCCAACACTGAAGCTTTCTTT.

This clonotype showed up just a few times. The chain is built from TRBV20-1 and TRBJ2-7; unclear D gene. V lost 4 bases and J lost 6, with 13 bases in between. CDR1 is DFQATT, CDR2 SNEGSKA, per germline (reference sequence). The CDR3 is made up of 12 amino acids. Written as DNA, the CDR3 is TGCAGTGCTACTGACATGGCCCGCGAGCAGTACTTC. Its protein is CSATDMAREQYF.

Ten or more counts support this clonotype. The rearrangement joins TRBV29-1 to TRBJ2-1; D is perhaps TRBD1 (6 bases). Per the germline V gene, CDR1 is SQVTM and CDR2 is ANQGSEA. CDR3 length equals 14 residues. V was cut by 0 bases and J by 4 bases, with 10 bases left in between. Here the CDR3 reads CSVEDPQGYNEQFF. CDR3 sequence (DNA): TGCAGCGTTGAAGATCCACAGGGATACAATGAGCAGTTCTTC.

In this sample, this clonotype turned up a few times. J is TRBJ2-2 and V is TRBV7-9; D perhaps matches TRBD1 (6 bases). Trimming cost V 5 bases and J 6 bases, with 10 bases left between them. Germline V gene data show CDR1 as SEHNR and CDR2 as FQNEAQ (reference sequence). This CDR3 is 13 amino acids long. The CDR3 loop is CASSITGPGELFF. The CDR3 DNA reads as TGTGCCAGCAGCATAACAGGGCCCGGGGAGCTGTTTTTT.

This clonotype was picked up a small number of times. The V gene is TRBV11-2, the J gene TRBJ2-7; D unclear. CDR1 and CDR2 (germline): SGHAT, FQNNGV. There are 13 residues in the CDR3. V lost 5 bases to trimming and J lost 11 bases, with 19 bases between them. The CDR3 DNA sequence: TGTGCCAGCAGCCACCTTCCGGGTCCCCGAGAGTACTTC. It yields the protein CASSHLPGPREYF.